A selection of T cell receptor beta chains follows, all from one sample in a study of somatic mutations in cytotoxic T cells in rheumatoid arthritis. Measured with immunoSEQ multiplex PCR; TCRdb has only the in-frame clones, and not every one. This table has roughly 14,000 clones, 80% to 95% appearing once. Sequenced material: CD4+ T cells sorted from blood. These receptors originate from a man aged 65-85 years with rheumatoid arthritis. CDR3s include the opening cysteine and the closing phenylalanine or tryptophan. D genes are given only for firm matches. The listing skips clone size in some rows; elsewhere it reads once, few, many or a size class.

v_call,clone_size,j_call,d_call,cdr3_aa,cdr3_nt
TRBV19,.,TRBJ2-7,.,CASSDDISYEQYF,TGTGCCAGTAGCGATGACATCTCCTACGAGCAGTACTTC
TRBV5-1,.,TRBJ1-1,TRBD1,CASSLPDRDAEAFF,TGCGCCAGCAGCTTACCGGACAGGGACGCTGAAGCTTTCTTT
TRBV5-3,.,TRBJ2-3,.,CARSRGCTDTQYF,TGTGCCAGAAGCCGGGGGTGCACAGATACGCAGTATTTT
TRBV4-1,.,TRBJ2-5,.,CASGAGYLQETQYF,TGCGCCAGCGGGGCAGGGTATCTCCAAGAGACCCAGTACTTC
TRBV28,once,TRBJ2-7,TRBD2,CASRGLAVLREQYF,TGTGCCAGCAGGGGACTAGCAGTCCTTCGGGAGCAGTACTTC
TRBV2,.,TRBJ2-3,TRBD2,CASSESTGGSTDTQYF,TGTGCCAGCAGTGAAAGTACGGGGGGATCCACAGATACGCAGTATTTT
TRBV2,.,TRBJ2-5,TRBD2,CASTGPGTSGRARETQYF,TGTGCCAGCACAGGCCCGGGGACTAGCGGGAGGGCCAGGGAGACCCAGTACTTC
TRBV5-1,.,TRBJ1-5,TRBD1,CASSLEAGGESGSNQPQHF,TGCGCCAGCAGCTTGGAGGCAGGGGGCGAATCAGGGAGCAATCAGCCCCAGCATTTT
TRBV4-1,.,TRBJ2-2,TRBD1,CASSVSPGQADTGELFF,TGCGCCAGCAGCGTAAGTCCGGGACAGGCCGACACCGGGGAGCTGTTTTTT
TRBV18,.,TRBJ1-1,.,CASSPRGRDPSGTEAFF,TGTGCCAGCTCACCGCGGGGACGGGATCCCTCGGGAACTGAAGCTTTCTTT
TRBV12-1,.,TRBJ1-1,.,CASSFVRQANTEAFF,TGTGCCAGCAGCTTTGTCCGCCAGGCGAACACTGAAGCTTTCTTT
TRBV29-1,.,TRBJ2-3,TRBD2,CSVDRAGGGTDTQYF,TGCAGCGTTGATCGGGCGGGAGGAGGAACAGATACGCAGTATTTT
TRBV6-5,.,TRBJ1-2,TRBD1,CASSYIRTGGDYGYTF,TGTGCCAGCAGTTACATTCGGACAGGGGGGGACTATGGCTACACCTTC
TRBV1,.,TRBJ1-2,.,CTSSRQGASGYTF,TGCACCAGCAGCCGACAGGGGGCCAGTGGCTACACCTTC
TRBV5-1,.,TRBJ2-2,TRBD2,CASRSFLAGDRGGELFF,TGCGCCAGCAGAAGTTTCCTAGCGGGGGACCGAGGGGGGGAGCTGTTTTTT
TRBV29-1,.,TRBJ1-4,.,CSVPGESSPEKLFF,TGCAGCGTACCTGGGGAGAGCTCGCCGGAAAAACTGTTTTTT
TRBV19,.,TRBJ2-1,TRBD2,CASSLRHSRETHNEQFF,TGTGCCAGTAGTCTACGACATTCGCGGGAGACCCACAATGAGCAGTTCTTC
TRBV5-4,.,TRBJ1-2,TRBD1,CASSLETGDVGYTF,TGTGCCAGCAGCTTGGAGACAGGGGACGTTGGCTACACCTTC